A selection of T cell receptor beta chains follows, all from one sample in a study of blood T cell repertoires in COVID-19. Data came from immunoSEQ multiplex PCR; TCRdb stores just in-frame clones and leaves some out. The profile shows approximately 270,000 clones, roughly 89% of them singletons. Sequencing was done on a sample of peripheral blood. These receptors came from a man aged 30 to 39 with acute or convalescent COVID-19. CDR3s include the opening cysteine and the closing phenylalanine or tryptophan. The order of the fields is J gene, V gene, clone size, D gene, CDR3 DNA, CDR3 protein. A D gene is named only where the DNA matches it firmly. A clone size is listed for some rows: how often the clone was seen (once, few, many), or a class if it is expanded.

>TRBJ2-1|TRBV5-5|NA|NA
TGTGCCAGCAGATTTAACAGGGATGAGCAGTTCTTC
CASRFNRDEQFF
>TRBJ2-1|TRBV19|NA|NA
TGTGCCAGTAGTATTTGGGTCGGAGCCACCTACAATGAGCAGTTCTTC
CASSIWVGATYNEQFF
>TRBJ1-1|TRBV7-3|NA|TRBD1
TGTGCCAGCAGCGCGGGACAGGGGAACACTGAAGCTTTCTTT
CASSAGQGNTEAFF
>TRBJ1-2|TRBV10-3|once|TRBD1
TGTGCCATCAGTGACCGCGGACAGGGGGGAGGCTACACCTTC
CAISDRGQGGGYTF
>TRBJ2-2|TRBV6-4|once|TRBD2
TGTGCCAGCAGACCTTCGGGACTAAACACCGGGGAGCTGTTTTTT
CASRPSGLNTGELFF
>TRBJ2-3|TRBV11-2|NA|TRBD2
TGTGCCAGCAGCTTAGATCTAGCGGGTTCGGATACGCAGTATTTT
CASSLDLAGSDTQYF
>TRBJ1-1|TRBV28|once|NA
TGTGCCAGCAGTTTTCCAGGGGCCGGGACTGAAGCTTTCTTT
CASSFPGAGTEAFF
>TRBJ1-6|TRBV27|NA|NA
TGTGCCAGCAGTTCAACCCGCAGAGGGACAAATTCACCCCTCCACTTT
CASSSTRRGTNSPLHF
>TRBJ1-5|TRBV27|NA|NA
TGTGCCAGCAGTTTATATGGACTTTATAGCAATCAGCCCCAGCATTTT
CASSLYGLYSNQPQHF
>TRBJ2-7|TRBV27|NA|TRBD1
TGTGCCAGCAGTTTATCCCGGGACAGGGGAAGACAGCAGTACTTC
CASSLSRDRGRQQYF
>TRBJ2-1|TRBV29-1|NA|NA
TGCAGCGTTGAAGTCCAGGTCTATGAGCAGTTCTTC
CSVEVQVYEQFF
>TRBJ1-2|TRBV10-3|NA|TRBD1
TGTGCCATCAGTGGGGCAGGGGGTCCCTCCTATGGCTACACCTTC
CAISGAGGPSYGYTF
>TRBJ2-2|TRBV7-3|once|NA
TGTGCCAGCAGGCTTGGAGCGAACACCGGGGAGCTGTTTTTT
CASRLGANTGELFF
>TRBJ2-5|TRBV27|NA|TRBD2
TGTGCCAGCAGTTTGCTCGCGGGGGGGAACCAAGAGACCCAGTACTTC
CASSLLAGGNQETQYF
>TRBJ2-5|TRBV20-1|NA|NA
TGCAGTGCCGGGTACCAAGAGACCCAGTACTTC
CSAGYQETQYF
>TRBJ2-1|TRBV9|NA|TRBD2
TGTGCCAGCAGCGACCGGCTAGCGGAGTACAATGAGCAGTTCTTC
CASSDRLAEYNEQFF
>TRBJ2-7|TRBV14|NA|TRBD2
TGTGCCAGCAGCGTGGGACTAGCTCCGACCTACGAGCAGTACTTC
CASSVGLAPTYEQYF
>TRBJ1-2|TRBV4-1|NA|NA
TGCGCCAGCAGCCAAGATCTTGTCGGACAAAACTATGGCTACACCTTC
CASSQDLVGQNYGYTF
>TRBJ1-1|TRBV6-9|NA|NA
TGTGGAGAGAACGGGGGAAGAGAAGCTTTCTTT
CGENGGREAFF
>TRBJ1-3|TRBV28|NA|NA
TGTGCCAGCAGTTTAGGCAGGGTTGGAAACACCATATATTTT
CASSLGRVGNTIYF
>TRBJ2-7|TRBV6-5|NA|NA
TGTGCCAGCAGCCTCCTAGCGACATGGGGCGAGCAGTACTTC
CASSLLATWGEQYF
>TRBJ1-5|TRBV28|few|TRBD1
TGTGCCATTGACAGGGCCGCCGTAAATCAGCCCCAGCATTTT
CAIDRAAVNQPQHF
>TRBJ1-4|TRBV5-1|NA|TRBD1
TGCGCCAGCAAACAGGGGGCGATTAATGAAAAACTGTTTTTT
CASKQGAINEKLFF
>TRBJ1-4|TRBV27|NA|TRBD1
TGTGCCAGCAGGAGACAGGGGACGGAAAAACTGTTTTTT
CASRRQGTEKLFF
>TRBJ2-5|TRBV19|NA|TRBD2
TGTGCCAGTAGTACGAGGACTAGCGGGGGGTCCCAAGAGACCCAGTACTTC
CASSTRTSGGSQETQYF
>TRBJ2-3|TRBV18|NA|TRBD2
TGTGCCAGCTCGTGGACTAGCGGAACCACAGATACGCAGTATTTT
CASSWTSGTTDTQYF
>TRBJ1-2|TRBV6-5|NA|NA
TGTGCCAGCAGTTCGGGGACTGCGAACGGCTACACCTTC
CASSSGTANGYTF
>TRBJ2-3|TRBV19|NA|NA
TGTGCCACCTCACCGTGGCAGGGGATCACAGATACGCAGTATTTT
CATSPWQGITDTQYF
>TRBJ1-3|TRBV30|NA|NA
TGTGCCTGGACGGTAGGCGGCGCCCGGGGAAACACCATATATTTT
CAWTVGGARGNTIYF
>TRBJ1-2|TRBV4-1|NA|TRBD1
TGCGCCAGCAGCCAAGCAGGGGGGAGGTCCGGCTACACCTTC
CASSQAGGRSGYTF
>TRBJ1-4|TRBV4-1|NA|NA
TGCGCCAGCAGCCCGACAGTACTATCAACTAATGAAAAACTGTTTTTT
CASSPTVLSTNEKLFF
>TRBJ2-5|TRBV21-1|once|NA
TGTGCCAGCAGCAAAGAGTCTAGACAGTACTTC
CASSKESRQYF
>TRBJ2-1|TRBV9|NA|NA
TGTGCCAGCAGCGTGGGTTATACAGGGATCACCTACAATGAGCAGTTCTTC
CASSVGYTGITYNEQFF
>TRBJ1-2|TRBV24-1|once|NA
TGTGCCACCAGTGATGTGAGAGGGGGAAAGCGTGCGGATGGCTACACCTTC
CATSDVRGGKRADGYTF
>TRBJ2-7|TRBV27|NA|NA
TGTGCCAGCAGTTTTGCGGGAATCCCGTACTTC
CASSFAGIPYF
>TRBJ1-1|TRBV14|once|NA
TGTGCCAGCAGCCGACAGGAAAACACTGAAGCTTTCTTT
CASSRQENTEAFF
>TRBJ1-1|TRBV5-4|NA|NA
TGTGCCAGCAGCCGGGGGGGAGACACTGAAGCTTTCTTT
CASSRGGDTEAFF
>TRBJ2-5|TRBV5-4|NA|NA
TGTGCCAGCAGCCCTGAGAGGGAGACCCAGTACTTC
CASSPERETQYF
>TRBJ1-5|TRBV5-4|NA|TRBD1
TGTGCCAGCAGCTCGGGACAGAGTAATCAGCCCCAGCATTTT
CASSSGQSNQPQHF
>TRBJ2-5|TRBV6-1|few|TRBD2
TGTGCCAGCAGTGAAGTAGGACTAGCGGGAGGGTGGCAGACCCAGTACTTC
CASSEVGLAGGWQTQYF
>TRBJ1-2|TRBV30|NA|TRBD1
TGTGCCTGGAGGACAGGGACGTGGGGCTACACCTTC
CAWRTGTWGYTF
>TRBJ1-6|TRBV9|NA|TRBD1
TGTGCCAGCAGCGGGGGGACAGTTGCAAATTCACCCCTCCACTTT
CASSGGTVANSPLHF
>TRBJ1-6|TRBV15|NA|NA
TGTGCCACCAGCAGCGGTTTGAGTGATTCACCCCTCCACTTT
CATSSGLSDSPLHF
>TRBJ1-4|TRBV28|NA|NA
TGTGCCGGCCAGGCAGGTGGAAAACTGTTTTTT
CAGQAGGKLFF
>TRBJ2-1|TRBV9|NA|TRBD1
TGTGCCAGCTCACAGGGGGCGGGAGTGGGCAATGAGCAGTTCTTC
CASSQGAGVGNEQFF
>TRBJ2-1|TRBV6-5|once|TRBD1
TGTGCCACTCAGGGGGCTGGCATTGAGCAGTTCTTC
CATQGAGIEQFF
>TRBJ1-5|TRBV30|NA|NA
TGTGCCTGGAGTGGAGACTGGACGGGAAATCAGCCCCAGCATTTT
CAWSGDWTGNQPQHF
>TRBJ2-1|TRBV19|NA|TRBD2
TGTGCCAGTAGTATCACAGCGGGAACAGGAAATGAGCAGTTCTTC
CASSITAGTGNEQFF
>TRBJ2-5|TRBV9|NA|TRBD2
TGTGCCAGCAGCGTGGGAGGGCTAGAGACCCAGTACTTC
CASSVGGLETQYF
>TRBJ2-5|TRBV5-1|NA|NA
TGCGCCAGCAGCGCTACAGGGAAGGGAGAGACCCAGTACTTC
CASSATGKGETQYF
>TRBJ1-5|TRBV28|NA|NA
TGTGCCAGCACTCGAGTCCGGAATCAGCCCCAGCATTTT
CASTRVRNQPQHF
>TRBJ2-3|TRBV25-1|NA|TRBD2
TGTGCCAGCCCCCGACGGAGCGGGGGTACCACAGATACGCAGTATTTT
CASPRRSGGTTDTQYF
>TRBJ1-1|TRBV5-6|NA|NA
TGTGCCAGCAGCTTGTGGCGACAGCGACTGAACACTGAAGCTTTCTTT
CASSLWRQRLNTEAFF
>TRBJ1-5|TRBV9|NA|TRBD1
TGTGCCAGCAGCCTCGGACAGGGGGCTCGGAATCAGCCCCAGCATTTT
CASSLGQGARNQPQHF
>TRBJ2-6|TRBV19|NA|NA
TGTGCCAGTTTGGACTGGACGGGGTTTTCTGGGGCCAACGTCCTGACTTTC
CASLDWTGFSGANVLTF
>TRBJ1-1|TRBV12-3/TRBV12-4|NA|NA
TGTGCCAGCAGGCAGACAGTGAACACTGAAGCTTTCTTT
CASRQTVNTEAFF
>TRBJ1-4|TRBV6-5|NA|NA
TGTGCCAGCAGTTACACGGGGGGCTTTGAAAAACTGTTTTTT
CASSYTGGFEKLFF